These 23 T cell receptor beta chains were sequenced from one sample in a study of blood T cells in healthy people across ages. Together with a sample-barcoded 5' primer, a J-beta primer mix was included in a second PCR lasting about 7 to 11 cycles. One entry per CDR3 protein, called by TCRdb with MiXCR from the 5' RACE reads. The table shows 540,000 or so distinct CDR3 sequences, with about 25% occurring only once. This sample was also put to use in a study of T cells of mothers and their children.

The sequencing input was blood. Every receptor here comes from a boy under 18 in good health.

The chain links TRBV5-6 to TRBJ2-1; no firm D call. The V end was cut by 0 bases, the J end by 3 bases, with 13 bases between. From germline, CDR1 is SGHDT and CDR2 YYEEEE. The CDR3 spans 16 residues. CDR3 nucleotides: TGTGCCAGCAGCTTGGTATCGAAGGCTCTCTACAATGAGCAGTTCTTC. Its protein product is CASSLVSKALYNEQFF.

This clonotype was seen at least ten times. This chain connects TRBV15 to TRBJ2-5; D is perhaps TRBD2 (5 bases). The V end was cut by 1 base, the J end by 0 bases, with 15 bases between. There are 17 residues in the CDR3. Germline CDR1 and CDR2: LNHNV and YYDKDF (reference sequence). The CDR3: CATSRVTVTDYQETQYF. CDR3 coding DNA: TGTGCCACCAGCAGAGTGACGGTTACGGACTACCAAGAGACCCAGTACTTC.

The chain carries TRBV20-1 and TRBJ2-5, with D possibly matching TRBD2 (5 bases). Deletions cut 0 bases from V and 2 bases from J, with 13 bases between. The CDR3 loop spans 15 amino acids. Germline CDR1 and CDR2: DFQATT and SNEGSKA (reference sequence). CDR3 DNA sequence: TGCAGTGCTAGAGATCCCCCGGGGATGCAAGAGACCCAGTACTTC. Its protein product is CSARDPPGMQETQYF.

The V gene is TRBV10-3, the J gene TRBJ1-6; the D is unclear. The length of the CDR3 is 16 residues. V dropped 6 bases and J dropped 7 bases, with 19 bases sitting between them. Germline V gene lookup returns CDR1 ENHRY and CDR2 SYGVKD. CDR3 loop: CAISANRARDNSPLHF. CDR3 bases: TGTGCCATCAGCGCGAATAGGGCCCGAGACAATTCACCCCTCCACTTT.

The chain couples TRBV5-1 to TRBJ2-5; TRBD1 or TRBD2 may be the D gene (5 bases each). The CDR3 is made up of 14 amino acids. Trimming stripped 6 bases from V and 3 bases from J, with 15 bases between. CDR1 and CDR2 from the germline V gene are SGHRS and YFSETQ. The CDR3 region is CASIAGRGEETQYF. The CDR3 DNA follows: TGCGCCAGCATAGCAGGAAGAGGGGAAGAGACCCAGTACTTC.

This chain uses TRBV7-9 with TRBJ2-5, with TRBD1 matching over 8 bases. V dropped 1 base and J dropped 4; count of bases not matched to a gene: 8. The CDR3 has 16 residues. Germline CDR1 and CDR2: SEHNR and FQNEAQ (reference sequence). The CDR3, as DNA: TGTGCCAGCAGCTTAGGAAGGACAGGGATGGGAGAGACCCAGTACTTC. The encoded protein is CASSLGRTGMGETQYF.

This clonotype was observed a handful of times. V and J are TRBV12-3 or TRBV12-4 and TRBJ1-1; D not resolved. The V end was cut by 3 bases, the J end by 5 bases, with 10 bases between. The length of the CDR3 is 13 residues. Here the CDR3 DNA reads TGTGCCAGCAGTTTTAGCGCCGGGACTGAAGCTTTCTTT. Translation: CASSFSAGTEAFF.

The J gene is TRBJ2-3, the V gene TRBV12-3 or TRBV12-4; no firm D call. The CDR3 is made up of 14 amino acids. V shed 6 bases and J shed 3 bases, with 13 bases lying between them. For the CDR3, the DNA is TGTGCCAGCAGCCTGAAAGTCCTTACAGATACGCAGTATTTT. It translates to CASSLKVLTDTQYF.

This clonotype was detected only a few times. V and J are TRBV28 and TRBJ1-4; possible D gene TRBD1, 6 bases. This CDR3 comprises 14 residues. Looked up from germline, CDR1 is MDHEN and CDR2 is SYDVKM. V was cut by 6 bases and J by 8 bases, with 16 bases left in between. CDR3 region: CASRVGGRPEKLFF. The CDR3 DNA reads as TGTGCCAGCAGGGTGGGGGGGCGCCCCGAAAAACTGTTTTTT.

The table lists this clonotype with a few counts. J is TRBJ2-1 and V is TRBV9, with 10 bases matching TRBD2. This CDR3 comprises 20 residues. From germline, CDR1 is SGDLS and CDR2 YYNGEE. J was trimmed by 0 bases and V by 4 bases; bases with no gene match: 16. DNA of the CDR3: TGTGCCAGCAGCCTACGGACTAGCGGAGGGCCCGCCCGCTCCTACAATGAGCAGTTCTTC. This translates into CASSLRTSGGPARSYNEQFF.

This rearrangement joins TRBV2 to TRBJ2-7; D call uncertain. CDR1 is SNHLY and CDR2 is FYNNEI in the germline V gene. The length of the CDR3 is 16 residues. V dropped 5 bases and J dropped 6 bases, with 23 bases sitting between them. The CDR3 bases are TGTGCCAGCAGTCCGCCTCGACTCACTATGATTTCCGAGCAGTACTTC. This encodes CASSPPRLTMISEQYF. The complete variable domain, with remaining parts taken from reference TRBV2 and TRBJ2-7, reads EPEVTQTPSHQVTQMGQEVILRCVPISNHLYFYWYRQILGQKVEFLVSFYNNEISEKSEIFDDQFSVERPDGSNFTLKIRSTKLEDSAMYFCASSPPRLTMISEQYFGPGTRLTVT.

This clonotype was observed a few times. The chain joins TRBV6-4 to TRBJ2-2; 11 bases are a match to TRBD2. The CDR3 is made up of 15 amino acids. The ends lost 5 bases at V and 4 bases at J; junction bases unmatched: 3. The germline CDR1 and CDR2 sequences are MRHNA and SNTAGT. CDR3 bases: TGTGCCAGCAGTCGACTAGCGGGGAGCACCGGGGAGCTGTTTTTT. The encoded protein is CASSRLAGSTGELFF.

With regard to this clonotype: Relative to the germline gene, one junction end is altered; a read error may explain this. The rearrangement joins TRBV28 to TRBJ2-5; 9 positions agree with TRBD2. The closer fit of TRBJ2-1 to the DNA end suggests the J call may be wrong. Germline CDR1 reads MDHEN; CDR2 reads SYDVKM. The CDR3 is 14 amino acids. The CDR3 DNA reads TGCGCCGCTAGGGGGCTAGCGGGGACCTATGAGCAGTTCTTC. This encodes CAARGLAGTYEQFF.

The chain carries TRBV24-1 and TRBJ2-3; D call uncertain. CDR3 length equals 13 residues. Per germline, CDR1 KGHDR and CDR2 SFDVKD. Trimming took off 10 bases at V and 2 bases at J, with 12 bases between the two ends. The CDR3 loop reads CATATPLTDTQYF. The CDR3 DNA follows: TGTGCCACTGCAACCCCGCTCACAGATACGCAGTATTTT.

This clonotype was recorded many times. This sequence joins TRBV7-3 and TRBJ2-1; 8 positions match TRBD2. This CDR3 contains 15 residues. CDR1 and CDR2 (germline): SGHTA, FQGTGA. V shed 1 base, J shed 4 bases, and the junction held 3 bases outside the gene matches. The CDR3 DNA sequence: TGTGCCAGCAGCTTAAGCGGGGGGCTTTACAATGAGCAGTTCTTC. Amino acid sequence: CASSLSGGLYNEQFF.

The sample holds many counts of this clonotype. The rearrangement uses TRBV29-1 and TRBJ2-3, with 10 bases lining up with TRBD2. The CDR3 runs to 17 residues. The V segment lost 6 bases and the J segment 0 bases; nucleotides outside the gene matches: 12. CDR1 is SQVTM, CDR2 ANQGSEA, per germline. Here the CDR3 DNA reads TGCAGCGTGGCTCAGCGGGAGGGCCTATATAGCACAGATACGCAGTATTTT. This codes for CSVAQREGLYSTDTQYF.

The rearrangement joins TRBV20-1 to TRBJ2-1; 9 nucleotides agree with TRBD2. V shed 5 bases, J shed 2 bases, and the junction held 4 bases outside the gene matches. The CDR3 sequence is 14 residues long. Per germline, CDR1 DFQATT and CDR2 SNEGSKA (reference sequence). The CDR3 DNA follows: TGCAGTGCTTTCCTAGCGGGAACCTACAATGAGCAGTTCTTC. This translates into CSAFLAGTYNEQFF.

This chain connects TRBV20-1 to TRBJ2-1; D is undetermined. Trimming pared 3 bases from V and 0 bases from J, leaving 9 bases between. From germline, CDR1 is DFQATT and CDR2 SNEGSKA (reference sequence). This CDR3 is built from 14 residues. The CDR3 reads CSASGRSSYNEQFF. DNA of the CDR3: TGCAGTGCTAGCGGACGCAGCTCCTACAATGAGCAGTTCTTC.

The J gene is TRBJ1-2, the V gene TRBV7-2; a possible D gene is TRBD1 (6 bases). Germline V gene data show CDR1 as SGHTA and CDR2 as FQGNSA. The CDR3 totals 14 residues. V was trimmed by 1 base and J by 4 bases, leaving 10 bases between them. The CDR3 DNA reads TGTGCCAGCAGCTTAGGCGGGGGGCTCTATGGCTACACCTTC. Protein: CASSLGGGLYGYTF.

The rearrangement links TRBV27 to TRBJ1-6; D possibly corresponds to TRBD1 (5 bases). CDR1 and CDR2 from the germline V gene are MNHEY and SMNVEV (reference sequence). This CDR3 region has 14 residues. V gave up 5 bases and J gave up 6 bases, with 11 bases separating them. The CDR3 region has the DNA TGTGCCAGCAGTACCCGACAGAGTAATTCACCCCTCCACTTT. This codes for CASSTRQSNSPLHF.

The chain links TRBV11-1 to TRBJ2-7; 7 positions match TRBD1. The CDR3 covers 15 residues. Germline CDR1 SGHAT, CDR2 FQDESV (reference sequence). Losses at the gene ends were 5 bases for V and 3 bases for J; bases not matched to a gene: 10. CDR3 sequence: CASSPPDRPSYEQYF. The DNA for the CDR3 is TGTGCCAGCAGCCCCCCGGACAGGCCAAGCTACGAGCAGTACTTC.

V and J are TRBV6-5 and TRBJ2-1; unclear D gene. The end of the DNA is better explained by TRBJ2-5, so the J call may be wrong. In germline, CDR1 is MNHEY, CDR2 SVGAGI. The CDR3 spans 14 residues. The CDR3 nucleotides are TGTGCCAGCAGTCTGGCGGAGTTGGTGGAGACCCAGTACTTC. This sequence encodes CASSLAELVETQYF.

This clonotype showed up just a few times. V and J are TRBV4-1 and TRBJ1-5, with TRBD1 matching 8 bases. The CDR3 is 18 amino acids. The germline gives CDR1 MGHRA, CDR2 YSYEKL. With 0 bases clipped from V and 0 bases from J, the junction kept 7 bases outside the gene matches. The CDR3 is CASSQDGGQGLSNQPQHF. The CDR3 DNA follows: TGCGCCAGCAGCCAAGATGGAGGACAGGGTCTTAGCAATCAGCCCCAGCATTTT.